This passage covers 4 T cell receptor beta chains from one sample sequenced in a study of blood T cell repertoires in COVID-19. Clones were sequenced by immunoSEQ multiplex PCR, and TCRdb holds only the in-frame ones, with some missing. The top ten hold more than 4.5% of the sample, which has hundreds of thousands of clones, 85% seen once. The sample taken for sequencing was peripheral blood. These receptors were taken from a man aged 50-59 years with COVID-19, enrolled during active disease.

The rearrangement links TRBV27 to TRBJ2-1, with 9 bases aligning to TRBD2. With V trimmed by 6 bases and J by 7 bases, 13 bases remained unmatched. Germline assignment: CDR1 MNHEY and CDR2 SMNVEV (reference sequence). The length of the CDR3 is 16 residues. The CDR3 nucleotides read TGTGCCAGCAGCAGAACCGGGACTAGCCGCTTTAATGAGCAGTTCTTC. Translating it yields CASSRTGTSRFNEQFF.

This clone was seen a single time. The chain combines TRBV2 with TRBJ2-5; possibly TRBD2 for D (6 bases). The germline gives CDR1 SNHLY, CDR2 FYNNEI. V was trimmed by 7 bases and J by 10 bases, leaving 22 bases between them. The CDR3 consists of 14 residues. DNA of the CDR3: TGTGCCAGCACTACGGGACGGGGATGGGGGGACCAGTACTTC. This codes for CASTTGRGWGDQYF.

The rearrangement links TRBV25-1 to TRBJ1-5, with TRBD1 matching 7 bases. V was clipped by 5 bases and J by 2 bases; unmatched bases: 0. The CDR3 totals 13 residues. CDR1 is MGHDK and CDR2 is SYGVNS in the germline V gene. The CDR3 coding sequence is TGTGCCAGCAGTCAGGGGGGCAATCAGCCCCAGCATTTT. Encoded protein: CASSQGGNQPQHF.

This clone was detected a few times. This chain connects TRBV7-3 to TRBJ1-2; 7 bases match TRBD1. Germline V gene lookup returns CDR1 SGHTA and CDR2 FQGTGA. The CDR3 contains 14 residues. Unmatched junction bases numbered 5, after V lost 1 base and J lost 6 bases. The CDR3 here is CASSLSHRGDGYTF. The CDR3 DNA reads as TGTGCCAGCAGCTTAAGTCACAGGGGAGATGGCTACACCTTC.